This is a list of T cell receptor beta chains from one sample in a study of blood T cell repertoires in COVID-19. Libraries were prepared by immunoSEQ multiplex PCR; TCRdb keeps only in-frame clonotypes and omits some of them. The sample records approximately 54,000 clones, 81% being singletons. The sequencing sample was made of peripheral blood. The receptors stem from a woman aged 60 to 75 with acute or convalescent COVID-19. CDR3s include the opening cysteine and the closing phenylalanine or tryptophan. A D gene is named only where the DNA matches it firmly. A row's size may be missing; if present it is once, few, many or a size class.

-	TRBV2	-	TRBJ2-3	CASSEGDPSTDTQYF	TGTGCCAGCAGTGAGGGAGACCCGAGCACAGATACGCAGTATTTT
-	TRBV28	-	TRBJ1-1	CASIGTPNTEAFF	TGTGCCAGCATCGGGACACCGAACACTGAAGCTTTCTTT
-	TRBV24-1	TRBD1	TRBJ1-1	CATSAQGASTEAFF	TGTGCCACCAGTGCTCAGGGGGCATCTACTGAAGCTTTCTTT
-	TRBV5-1	-	TRBJ1-1	CASSSNTGNTEAFF	TGCGCCAGCAGCTCCAATACAGGGAACACTGAAGCTTTCTTT
few	TRBV18	-	TRBJ1-2	CASSPAGTADYGYTF	TGTGCCAGCTCACCAGCGGGGACTGCCGACTATGGCTACACCTTC
-	TRBV10-1	TRBD2	TRBJ2-7	CASSVSGGTLAF	TGCGCCAGCAGTGTCTCCGGGGGGACCCTAGCTTTC
-	TRBV9	TRBD1	TRBJ1-3	CASSGSITDRAGNTIYF	TGTGCCAGCAGCGGAAGCATTACGGACAGGGCTGGAAACACCATATATTTT
-	TRBV2	-	TRBJ1-2	CASSVGGRDYGYTF	TGTGCCAGCAGTGTCGGGGGGCGGGACTATGGCTACACCTTC
-	TRBV28	-	TRBJ2-5	CASSPQSTAVKETQYF	TGTGCCAGCAGTCCCCAATCGACAGCCGTGAAAGAGACCCAGTACTTC
-	TRBV7-9	TRBD2	TRBJ2-2	CASSPGLAGTNTGELFF	TGTGCCAGCAGCCCCGGACTAGCGGGTACGAACACCGGGGAGCTGTTTTTT
once	TRBV6-5	TRBD2	TRBJ2-7	CASSYGPSGNYEQYF	TGTGCCAGCAGTTACGGGCCTAGCGGGAACTACGAGCAGTACTTC
-	TRBV5-4	TRBD2	TRBJ2-7	CASSSQREGRYEQYF	TGTGCCAGCAGCTCCCAGCGGGAGGGCCGGTACGAGCAGTACTTC
few	TRBV5-1	-	TRBJ2-7	CASSLRQPPYEQYF	TGCGCCAGCAGCTTGAGACAGCCCCCCTACGAGCAGTACTTC
-	TRBV28	TRBD1	TRBJ1-2	CASARQGSYGYTF	TGTGCCAGCGCCCGACAGGGATCCTATGGCTACACCTTC
-	TRBV25-1	-	TRBJ1-3	CASSPSGGNTIYF	TGTGCCAGCAGTCCGAGCGGAGGAAACACCATATATTTT
-	TRBV6-1	-	TRBJ1-2	CASSEYGEALYGYTF	TGTGCCAGCAGTGAATACGGAGAGGCGCTCTATGGCTACACCTTC
-	TRBV27	-	TRBJ2-1	CASSLYNEQFF	TGTGCCAGCAGTCTTTACAATGAGCAGTTCTTC
-	TRBV5-1	TRBD2	TRBJ2-1	CASSYGLAGGTYNEQFF	TGCGCCAGCAGCTACGGACTAGCGGGAGGCACCTACAATGAGCAGTTCTTC
-	TRBV25-1	-	TRBJ1-2	CASSAREAYGYTF	TGTGCCAGCAGTGCCAGGGAAGCCTATGGCTACACCTTC
-	TRBV3-1/TRBV3-2	-	TRBJ1-2	CASSQVGGNGYTF	TGTGCCAGCAGCCAAGTAGGAGGGAATGGCTACACCTTC
once	TRBV18	TRBD1	TRBJ2-7	CASSRWGQGNEQYF	TGTGCCAGCTCACGGTGGGGACAGGGGAACGAGCAGTACTTC
-	TRBV24-1	-	TRBJ2-1	CATSDRDFSSYNEQFF	TGTGCCACCAGTGATAGGGACTTCAGCTCCTACAATGAGCAGTTCTTC
-	TRBV7-8	TRBD1	TRBJ2-2	CASSPTGLGGELFF	TGTGCCAGCAGCCCGACAGGGTTGGGCGGGGAGCTGTTTTTT
-	TRBV2	TRBD1	TRBJ2-3	CASSRQGATDTQYF	TGTGCCAGCAGTAGACAGGGGGCGACAGATACGCAGTATTTT
once	TRBV7-9	-	TRBJ1-2	CASSLGPQENYGYTF	TGTGCCAGCAGCTTAGGGCCCCAGGAAAACTATGGCTACACCTTC
-	TRBV6-5	-	TRBJ2-3	CASSLQGAAVDTQYF	TGTGCCAGCAGTCTTCAGGGTGCTGCGGTAGATACGCAGTATTTT
-	TRBV28	-	TRBJ2-7	CASSPSTGNYEQYF	TGTGCCAGCAGTCCATCGACGGGTAACTACGAGCAGTACTTC
once	TRBV6-2/TRBV6-3	-	TRBJ2-5	CASSYRLGGSGEETQYF	TGTGCCAGCAGTTACCGTTTGGGGGGTAGCGGAGAAGAGACCCAGTACTTC
-	TRBV5-8	TRBD1	TRBJ2-3	CASSFNRGIADTQYF	TGTGCCAGCAGCTTTAACAGGGGGATCGCAGATACGCAGTATTTT
-	TRBV28	-	TRBJ1-2	CASSSSGGGYTF	TGTGCCAGCAGTTCCTCGGGGGGTGGCTACACCTTC
-	TRBV4-1	TRBD1	TRBJ2-5	CASSQIWVGTGVSETQYF	TGCGCCAGCAGCCAAATATGGGTAGGGACAGGGGTCTCGGAGACCCAGTACTTC
-	TRBV19	-	TRBJ1-2	CASSSQGGNDYGYTF	TGTGCCAGTAGTAGCCAAGGAGGGAATGACTATGGCTACACCTTC
-	TRBV6-5	-	TRBJ1-2	CASSSLPRSPHGYTF	TGTGCCAGCAGTTCCTTACCCCGGTCCCCCCATGGCTACACCTTC
-	TRBV9	-	TRBJ2-7	CASSATSFSSYEQYF	TGTGCCAGCAGCGCGACTAGTTTTAGCTCCTACGAGCAGTACTTC
-	TRBV11-2	-	TRBJ2-1	CASSLVQYIRSYNEQFF	TGTGCCAGCAGCTTAGTACAGTACATTCGATCCTACAATGAGCAGTTCTTC
-	TRBV11-2	TRBD2	TRBJ2-7	CASSPSGRSSYEQYF	TGTGCCAGCAGCCCTAGCGGGAGGTCCTCCTACGAGCAGTACTTC
-	TRBV25-1	-	TRBJ1-5	CATGRGAGPQHF	TGTGCCACCGGGAGAGGGGCAGGGCCCCAGCATTTT
-	TRBV7-6	-	TRBJ2-1	CASSLEHSSYNEQFF	TGTGCCAGCAGCTTAGAACACAGCTCCTACAATGAGCAGTTCTTC
-	TRBV11-2	-	TRBJ1-2	CASSLSDTNYGYTF	TGTGCCAGCAGCTTATCAGACACTAACTATGGCTACACCTTC
-	TRBV28	TRBD1	TRBJ1-6	CASSANRDRVSNRSPLHF	TGTGCCAGCAGTGCAAACCGGGACAGGGTTTCGAATCGTTCACCCCTCCACTTT
-	TRBV5-1	-	TRBJ2-3	CASSLRQGTDTQYF	TGCGCCAGCAGCTTACGCCAGGGGACAGATACGCAGTATTTT
-	TRBV3-1/TRBV3-2	TRBD2	TRBJ2-5	CASSLGLRLAGEETQYF	TGTGCCAGCAGCCTTGGATTAAGACTAGCGGGAGAAGAGACCCAGTACTTC
-	TRBV2	-	TRBJ1-1	CASSTEGRDTEAFF	TGTGCCAGCAGTACGGAGGGCCGCGACACTGAAGCTTTCTTT
-	TRBV7-2	TRBD2	TRBJ2-2	CASSLGPGGNTGELFF	TGTGCCAGCAGCTTAGGGCCGGGAGGAAACACCGGGGAGCTGTTTTTT
once	TRBV5-1	TRBD1	TRBJ2-5	CASSPGLGQGTETQYF	TGCGCCAGCAGCCCTGGCTTGGGACAGGGGACAGAGACCCAGTACTTC
-	TRBV2	-	TRBJ1-1	CASSVKGIETEAFF	TGTGCCAGCAGTGTCAAGGGGATAGAGACTGAAGCTTTCTTT
few	TRBV9	TRBD2	TRBJ2-7	CASSPGLAVSYEQYF	TGTGCCAGCAGCCCTGGACTAGCGGTTAGCTACGAGCAGTACTTC
-	TRBV29-1	-	TRBJ1-1	CSVPRGGGRGTEAFF	TGCAGCGTTCCCCGGGGAGGGGGGCGCGGCACTGAAGCTTTCTTT
-	TRBV21-1	-	TRBJ1-5	CASSKVKEGCNQPQHF	TGTGCCAGCAGCAAAGTGAAGGAGGGTTGCAATCAGCCCCAGCATTTT
few	TRBV5-4	-	TRBJ1-6	CASSLYNSPLHF	TGTGCCAGCAGCCTATATAATTCACCCCTCCACTTT
-	TRBV27	TRBD2	TRBJ2-3	CASSPGLETDTQYF	TGTGCCAGCAGTCCGGGACTAGAGACAGATACGCAGTATTTT
-	TRBV6-5	TRBD1	TRBJ1-4	CASSSRGLGTNEKLFF	TGTGCCAGCAGTTCTAGGGGGCTCGGGACTAATGAAAAACTGTTTTTT
-	TRBV5-6	-	TRBJ1-1	CASSPQSRGLVTEAFF	TGTGCCAGCAGCCCCCAGTCCCGGGGTCTGGTCACTGAAGCTTTCTTT